The 14 T cell receptor beta chains listed next were all sequenced from one sample in a study of T-cell reconstitution after alpha-beta-depleted transplantation in children. As it was prepared, the TCRbeta library received unique molecular identifiers. TCRdb reprocessed the PCR reads with MiXCR, giving one entry per CDR3 protein. Here the sample spans over 400,000 distinct CDR3 sequences, around 12% being singletons. The material was PBMCs from the stem cell graft donor, obtained from the stem cell graft. These TCRs come from a human donor who donated a stem cell graft to a child with combined immunodeficiency.

This clonotype was picked up one time. The genes are TRBV7-9 and TRBJ2-5; 9 bases match TRBD1. V gave up 1 base and J gave up 2 bases; unmatched junction bases: 5. The CDR3 runs 16 residues. CDR1 is SEHNR, CDR2 FQNEAQ, per germline (reference sequence). DNA of the CDR3: TGTGCCAGCAGCTTAGGGGACAGGGTTGCGCAAGAGACCCAGTACTTC. Encoded protein: CASSLGDRVAQETQYF.

The genes are TRBV3-1 and TRBJ2-7; 9 bases align to TRBD1. The trim removed 4 bases at V and 5 bases at J, leaving 6 bases unmatched. CDR3 length: 14 residues. Per the germline V gene, CDR1 is LGHDT and CDR2 is YNNKEL (reference sequence). The CDR3 protein is CASSRSGQGHEQYF. CDR3 nucleotide sequence: TGTGCCAGCAGCCGCTCGGGACAGGGTCACGAGCAGTACTTC.

The V gene is TRBV28, the J gene TRBJ2-7; 7 bases are shared with TRBD2. V lost 6 bases to trimming and J lost 0 bases; unmatched junction nucleotides: 8. CDR3 length equals 15 residues. Germline values: CDR1 MDHEN, CDR2 SYDVKM. CDR3 DNA: TGTGCCAGCAGCTATAGCGGGTACCCCTCCTACGAGCAGTACTTC. Translation: CASSYSGYPSYEQYF. The variable domain in full, with the rest retrieved from reference TRBV28 and TRBJ2-7, is DVKVTQSSRYLVKRTGEKVFLECVQDMDHENMFWYRQDPGLGLRLIYFSYDVKMKEKGDIPEGYSVSREKKERFSLILESASTNQTSMYLCASSYSGYPSYEQYFGPGTRLTVT.

V gene TRBV7-9 combines with J gene TRBJ2-2; D tentatively reads TRBD1 or TRBD2 (5 bases each). The CDR3 is made up of 14 amino acids. The ends were cut back, 5 bases at V and 8 bases at J, with 15 bases in the middle. CDR1 and CDR2 (germline): SEHNR, FQNEAQ (reference sequence). This CDR3 reads CASSPPGPKGELFF. The CDR3 DNA sequence: TGTGCCAGCAGCCCACCGGGGCCCAAGGGGGAGCTGTTTTTT.

This rearrangement joins TRBV7-2 to TRBJ2-7; 9 bases line up with TRBD1. Germline V gives CDR1 SGHTA, CDR2 FQGNSA. V gave up 0 bases and J gave up 4 bases; unmatched junction bases: 4. The CDR3 runs to 15 residues. CDR3 bases: TGTGCCAGCAGCTTAGCGGGACAGGGATGGTACGAGCAGTACTTC. This translates into CASSLAGQGWYEQYF.

This clonotype occurred many times. The V call is TRBV10-3, the J call TRBJ2-7; the match to TRBD2 covers 7 bases. This CDR3 comprises 12 residues. Germline assignment: CDR1 ENHRY and CDR2 SYGVKD. Unmatched junction bases numbered 5, after V lost 10 bases and J lost 2 bases. The CDR3 region is CATTGGPYEQYF. The DNA of the CDR3 is TGTGCCACCACGGGGGGTCCCTACGAGCAGTACTTC.

This clonotype was seen repeatedly, ten times or more. The chain uses TRBV14 and TRBJ2-7; 7 bases are a match to TRBD2. From germline, CDR1 is SGHDN and CDR2 FVKESK. The CDR3 is 14 amino acids. V trimming: 4 bases; J trimming: 1 base; junction bases outside the gene matches: 4. The CDR3: CASSPRLASYEQYF. DNA of the CDR3: TGTGCCAGCAGCCCGAGACTAGCATCCTACGAGCAGTACTTC.

This clonotype was counted between two and nine times. The chain couples TRBV11-2 to TRBJ2-7, with TRBD2 matching over 13 bases. The CDR3 has 17 amino acids. Germline V gene lookup returns CDR1 SGHAT and CDR2 FQNNGV. The ends lost 4 bases at V and 1 base at J; junction bases unmatched: 7. The CDR3 sequence is CASSSWTSGGKSYEQYF. In DNA form, the CDR3 reads TGTGCCAGCAGCTCCTGGACTAGCGGGGGCAAATCCTACGAGCAGTACTTC.

The chain links TRBV20-1 to TRBJ2-7; TRBD1 aligns across 8 bases. This CDR3 has 16 residues. J was trimmed by 4 bases and V by 5 bases; bases with no gene match: 16. Germline CDR1 is DFQATT and CDR2 is SNEGSKA (reference sequence). CDR3 residues: CSAPEEGRDRPYEQYF. DNA for the CDR3: TGCAGTGCTCCAGAGGAGGGCCGGGACAGGCCATACGAGCAGTACTTC.

V usage is TRBV3-1 and J usage is TRBJ2-7, with D possibly matching TRBD2 (5 bases). This CDR3 is built from 12 residues. V lost 4 bases, J lost 5 bases, and 9 bases lay in between. The germline CDR1 and CDR2 sequences are LGHDT and YNNKEL (reference sequence). Written as DNA, the CDR3 is TGTGCCAGCAGCCGCGGGCGCCACGAGCAGTACTTC. Translation: CASSRGRHEQYF.

This clonotype has a handful of counts. V is TRBV30 and J is TRBJ2-7; D gene ambiguous. V was trimmed by 0 bases and J by 5 bases, leaving 8 bases between them. Germline CDR1 GTSNPN, CDR2 SVGIG (reference sequence). The CDR3 loop spans 12 amino acids. CDR3 sequence reads: CAWSVIRDEQYF. DNA for the CDR3: TGTGCCTGGAGTGTAATCCGGGACGAGCAGTACTTC.

This clonotype has only a few counts. The chain couples TRBV7-2 to TRBJ2-7, with 11 bases lining up with TRBD1. The V gene end was trimmed by 1 base and the J gene end by 6 bases; junction bases not matched to a gene: 2. The CDR3 runs 14 residues. Germline values: CDR1 SGHTA, CDR2 FQGNSA. CDR3 DNA: TGTGCCAGCAGCTTAGTGGACAGGGGGCCCGAGCAGTACTTC. Its translation: CASSLVDRGPEQYF.

The chain employs TRBV12-3 or TRBV12-4 and TRBJ2-7; unclear D gene. The CDR3 is made up of 12 amino acids. V gave up 5 bases and J gave up 5 bases, with 10 bases separating them. Here the CDR3 DNA reads TGTGCCAGCAGTAGCGCATGGGACGAGCAGTACTTC. It is translated as CASSSAWDEQYF.

This clonotype was seen more than once but under ten times. V and J are TRBV30 and TRBJ2-7; D uncertain. Between the trimmed V and J ends, which lost 0 bases and 2 bases, there was a span of 8 bases. Looked up from germline, CDR1 is GTSNPN and CDR2 is SVGIG (reference sequence). The CDR3 contains 13 residues. CDR3 loop: CAWSVGYTYEQYF. CDR3 bases: TGTGCCTGGAGTGTGGGTTATACCTACGAGCAGTACTTC.